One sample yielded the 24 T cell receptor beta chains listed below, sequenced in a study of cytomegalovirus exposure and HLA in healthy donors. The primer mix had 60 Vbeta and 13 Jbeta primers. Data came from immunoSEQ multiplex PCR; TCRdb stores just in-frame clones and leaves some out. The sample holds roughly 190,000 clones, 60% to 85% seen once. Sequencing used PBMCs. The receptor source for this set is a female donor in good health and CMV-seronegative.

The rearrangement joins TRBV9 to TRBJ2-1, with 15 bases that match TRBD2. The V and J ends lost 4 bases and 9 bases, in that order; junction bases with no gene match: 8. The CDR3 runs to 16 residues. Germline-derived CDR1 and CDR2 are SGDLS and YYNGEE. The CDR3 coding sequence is TGTGCCAGCAGCCCCGGACTAGCGGGGGGGCTTGGTGAGCAGTTCTTC. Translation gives CASSPGLAGGLGEQFF.

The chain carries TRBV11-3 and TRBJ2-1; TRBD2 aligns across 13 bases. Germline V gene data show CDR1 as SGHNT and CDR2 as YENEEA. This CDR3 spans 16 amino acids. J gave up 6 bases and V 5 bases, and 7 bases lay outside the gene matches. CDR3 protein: CASSPRTSGSTNEQFF. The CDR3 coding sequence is TGTGCCAGCAGCCCCCGGACTAGCGGGAGTACCAATGAGCAGTTCTTC.

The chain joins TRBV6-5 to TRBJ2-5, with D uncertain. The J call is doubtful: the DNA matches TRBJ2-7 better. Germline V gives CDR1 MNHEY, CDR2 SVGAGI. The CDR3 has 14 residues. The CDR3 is CASSSIEASYEQYF. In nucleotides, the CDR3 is TGTGCCAGCAGTTCAATAGAAGCCTCCTACGAGCAGTACTTC.

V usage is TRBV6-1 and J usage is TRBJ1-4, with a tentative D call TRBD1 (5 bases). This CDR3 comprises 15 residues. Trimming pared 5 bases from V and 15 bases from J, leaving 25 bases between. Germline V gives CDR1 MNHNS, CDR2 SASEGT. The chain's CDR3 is CASSLHRPVGEPLFF. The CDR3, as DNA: TGTGCCAGCAGTCTACACAGGCCTGTCGGTGAACCGTTGTTTTTT.

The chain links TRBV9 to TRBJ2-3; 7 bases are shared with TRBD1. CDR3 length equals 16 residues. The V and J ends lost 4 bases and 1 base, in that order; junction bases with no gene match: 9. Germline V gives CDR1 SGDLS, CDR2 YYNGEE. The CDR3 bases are TGTGCCAGCAGCTCCGGTGACAGGGCGGGCACAGATACGCAGTATTTT. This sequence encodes CASSSGDRAGTDTQYF.

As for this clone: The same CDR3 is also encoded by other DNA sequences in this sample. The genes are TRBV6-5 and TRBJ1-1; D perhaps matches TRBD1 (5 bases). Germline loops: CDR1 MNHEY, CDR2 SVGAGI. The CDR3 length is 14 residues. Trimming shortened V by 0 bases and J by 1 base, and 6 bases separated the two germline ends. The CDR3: CASSYSRGNTEAFF. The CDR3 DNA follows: TGTGCCAGCAGTTACTCAAGGGGGAACACTGAAGCTTTCTTT.

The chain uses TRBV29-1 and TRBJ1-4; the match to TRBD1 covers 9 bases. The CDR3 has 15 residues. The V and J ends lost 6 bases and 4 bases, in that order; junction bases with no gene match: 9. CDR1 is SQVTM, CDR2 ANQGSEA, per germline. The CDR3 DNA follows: TGCAGCGTCCTTTTTGGACAGGGGAGTAATGAAAAACTGTTTTTT. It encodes CSVLFGQGSNEKLFF.

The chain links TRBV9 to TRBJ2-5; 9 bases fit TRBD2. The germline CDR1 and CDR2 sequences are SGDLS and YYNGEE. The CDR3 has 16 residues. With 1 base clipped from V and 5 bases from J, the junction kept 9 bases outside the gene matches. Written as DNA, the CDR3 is TGTGCCAGCAGCGTAAGAAGCGGGGGGTCGGTTGAGACCCAGTACTTC. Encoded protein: CASSVRSGGSVETQYF.

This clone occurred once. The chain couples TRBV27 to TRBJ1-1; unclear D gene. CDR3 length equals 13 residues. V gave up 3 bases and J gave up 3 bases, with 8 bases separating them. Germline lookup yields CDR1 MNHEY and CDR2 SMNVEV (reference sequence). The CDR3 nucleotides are TGTGCCAGCAGTTTGAGCCGATACACTGAAGCTTTCTTT. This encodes CASSLSRYTEAFF.

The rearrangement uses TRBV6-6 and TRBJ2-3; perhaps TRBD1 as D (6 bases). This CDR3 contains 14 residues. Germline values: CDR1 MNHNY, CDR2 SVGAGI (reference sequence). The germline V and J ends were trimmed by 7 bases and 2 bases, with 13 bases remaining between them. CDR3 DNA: TGTGCCAGCAAAGGGGCAGGGGCCACAGATACGCAGTATTTT. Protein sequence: CASKGAGATDTQYF.

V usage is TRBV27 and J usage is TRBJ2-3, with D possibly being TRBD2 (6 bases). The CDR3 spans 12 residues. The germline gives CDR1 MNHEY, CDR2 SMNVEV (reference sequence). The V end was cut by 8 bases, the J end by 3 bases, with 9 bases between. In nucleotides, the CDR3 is TGTGCCAGCTCCCGGGGGACAGATACGCAGTATTTT. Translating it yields CASSRGTDTQYF.

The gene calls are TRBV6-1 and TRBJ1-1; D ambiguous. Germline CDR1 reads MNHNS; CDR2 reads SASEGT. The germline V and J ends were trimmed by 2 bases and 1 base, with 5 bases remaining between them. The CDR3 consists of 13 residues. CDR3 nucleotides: TGTGCCAGCAGTGAAACAGAGAACACTGAAGCTTTCTTT. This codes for CASSETENTEAFF.

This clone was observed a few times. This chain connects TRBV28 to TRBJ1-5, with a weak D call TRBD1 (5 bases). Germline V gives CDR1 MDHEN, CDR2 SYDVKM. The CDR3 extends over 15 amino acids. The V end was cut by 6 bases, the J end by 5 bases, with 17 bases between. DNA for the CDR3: TGTGCCAGCAGGAGCGACCAGGGAGGTCATCAGCCCCAGCATTTT. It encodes CASRSDQGGHQPQHF. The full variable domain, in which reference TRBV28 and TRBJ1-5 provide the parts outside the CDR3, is DVKVTQSSRYLVKRTGEKVFLECVQDMDHENMFWYRQDPGLGLRLIYFSYDVKMKEKGDIPEGYSVSREKKERFSLILESASTNQTSMYLCASRSDQGGHQPQHFGDGTRLSIL.

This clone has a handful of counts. CDR3 sequence reads: CAWSVSRDSPLHF. The DNA for the CDR3 is TGTGCCTGGAGTGTATCGCGGGATTCACCCCTCCACTTT. This chain joins TRBV30 and TRBJ1-6; D is unclear. The V gene's germline CDR1 is GTSNPN and CDR2 SVGIG (reference sequence). Trimming pared 0 bases from V and 8 bases from J, leaving 8 bases between. This CDR3 is built from 13 residues.

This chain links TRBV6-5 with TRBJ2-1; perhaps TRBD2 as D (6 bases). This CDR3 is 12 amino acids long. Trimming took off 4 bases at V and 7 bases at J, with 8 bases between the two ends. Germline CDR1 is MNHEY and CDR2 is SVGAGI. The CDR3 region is CASSWDLNEQFF. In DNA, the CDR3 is TGTGCCAGCAGTTGGGACTTAAATGAGCAGTTCTTC.

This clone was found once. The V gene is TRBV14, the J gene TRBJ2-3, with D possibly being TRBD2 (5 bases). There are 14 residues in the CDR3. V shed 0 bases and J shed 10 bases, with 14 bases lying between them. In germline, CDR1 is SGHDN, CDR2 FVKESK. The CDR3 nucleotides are TGTGCCAGCAGCCAAGATCAAGGAAACGGGGCGCAGTATTTT. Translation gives CASSQDQGNGAQYF.

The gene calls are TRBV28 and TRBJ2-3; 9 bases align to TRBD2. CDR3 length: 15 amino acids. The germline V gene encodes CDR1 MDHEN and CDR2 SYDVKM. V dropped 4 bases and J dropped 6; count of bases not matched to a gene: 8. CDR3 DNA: TGTGCCAGCAGTTACAGCGGGGGGCTCACGGATACGCAGTATTTT. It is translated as CASSYSGGLTDTQYF.

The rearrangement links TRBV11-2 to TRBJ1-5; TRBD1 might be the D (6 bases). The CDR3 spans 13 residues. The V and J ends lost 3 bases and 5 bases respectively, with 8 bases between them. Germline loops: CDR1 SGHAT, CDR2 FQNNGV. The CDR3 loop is CASSFQGHQPQHF. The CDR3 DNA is TGTGCCAGCAGCTTCCAGGGGCATCAGCCCCAGCATTTT.

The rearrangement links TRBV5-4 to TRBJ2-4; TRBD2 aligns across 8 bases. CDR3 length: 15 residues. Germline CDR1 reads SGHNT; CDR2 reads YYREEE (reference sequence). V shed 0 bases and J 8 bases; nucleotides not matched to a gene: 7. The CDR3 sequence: CASSLVRAGVDIQYF. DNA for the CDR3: TGTGCCAGCAGCTTGGTACGAGCGGGGGTTGACATTCAGTACTTC.

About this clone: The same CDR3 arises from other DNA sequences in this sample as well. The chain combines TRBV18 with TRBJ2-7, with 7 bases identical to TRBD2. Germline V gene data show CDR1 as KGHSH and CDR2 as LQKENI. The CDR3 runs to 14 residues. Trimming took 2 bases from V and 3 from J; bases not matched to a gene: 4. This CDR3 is CASSPGTGGYEQYF. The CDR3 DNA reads TGTGCCAGCTCACCAGGGACGGGAGGCTACGAGCAGTACTTC.

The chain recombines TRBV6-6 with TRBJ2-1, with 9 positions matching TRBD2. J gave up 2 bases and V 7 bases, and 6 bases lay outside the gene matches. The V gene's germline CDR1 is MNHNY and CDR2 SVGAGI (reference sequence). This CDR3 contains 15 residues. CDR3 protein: CASNAAGGTYNEQFF. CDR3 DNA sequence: TGTGCCAGCAATGCGGCGGGAGGGACCTACAATGAGCAGTTCTTC.

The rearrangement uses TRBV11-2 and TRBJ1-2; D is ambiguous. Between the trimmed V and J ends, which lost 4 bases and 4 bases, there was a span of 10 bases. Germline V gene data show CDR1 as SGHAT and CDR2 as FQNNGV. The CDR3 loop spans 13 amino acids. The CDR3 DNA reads TGTGCCAGCAGCTCCTACTCGAGCTATGGCTACACCTTC. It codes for CASSSYSSYGYTF. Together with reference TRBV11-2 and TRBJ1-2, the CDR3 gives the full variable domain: EAGVAQSPRYKIIEKRQSVAFWCNPISGHATLYWYQQILGQGPKLLIQFQNNGVVDDSQLPKDRFSAERLKGVDSTLKIQPAKLEDSAVYLCASSSYSSYGYTFGSGTRLTVV.

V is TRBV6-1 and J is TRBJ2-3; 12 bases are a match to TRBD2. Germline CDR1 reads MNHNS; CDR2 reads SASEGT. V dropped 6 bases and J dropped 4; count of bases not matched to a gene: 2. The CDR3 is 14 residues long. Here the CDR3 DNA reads TGTGCCAGCAGGCTAGCGGGGGGGTCAGATACGCAGTATTTT. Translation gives CASRLAGGSDTQYF.

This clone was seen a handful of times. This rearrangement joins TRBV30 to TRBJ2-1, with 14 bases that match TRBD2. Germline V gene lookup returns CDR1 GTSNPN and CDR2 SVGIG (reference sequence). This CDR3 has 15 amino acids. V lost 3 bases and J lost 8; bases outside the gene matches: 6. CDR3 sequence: CAWSSGTSGSYEQFF. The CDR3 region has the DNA TGTGCCTGGAGCTCCGGGACTAGCGGGAGCTATGAGCAGTTCTTC.